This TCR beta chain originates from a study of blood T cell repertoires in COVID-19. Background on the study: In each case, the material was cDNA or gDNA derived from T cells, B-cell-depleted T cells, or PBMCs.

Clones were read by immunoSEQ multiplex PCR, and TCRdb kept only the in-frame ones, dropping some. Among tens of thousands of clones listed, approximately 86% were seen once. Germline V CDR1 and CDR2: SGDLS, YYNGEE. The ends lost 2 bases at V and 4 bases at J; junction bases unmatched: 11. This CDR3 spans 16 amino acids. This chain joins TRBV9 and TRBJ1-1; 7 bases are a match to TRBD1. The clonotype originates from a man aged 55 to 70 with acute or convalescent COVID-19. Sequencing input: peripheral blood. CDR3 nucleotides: TGTGCCAGCAGCGTGGGCGGACAGGCCTATGTCACTGAAGCTTTCTTT. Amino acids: CASSVGGQAYVTEAFF. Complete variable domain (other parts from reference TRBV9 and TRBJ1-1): DSGVTQTPKHLITATGQRVTLRCSPRSGDLSVYWYQQSLDQGLQFLIQYYNGEERAKGNILERFSAQQFPDLHSELNLSSLELGDSALYFCASSVGGQAYVTEAFFGQGTRLTVV.